Following are 10 T cell receptor beta chains from one sample sequenced in a study of OX40 agonist ivuxolimab in advanced cancers. This table comes from immunoSEQ multiplex PCR, and its TCRdb copy is limited to in-frame clones, with some not included. The table lists some 67,000 clones, around 80% of them singletons. The specimen comprised CD4+ or CD8+ T cells sorted from blood, sampled in a trial of the OX40 agonist ivuxolimab. The receptors were sampled from an adult with an advanced solid tumor such as melanoma, head and neck, liver or kidney cancer.

The chain is built from TRBV11-2 and TRBJ2-1; D remains ambiguous. V lost 0 bases and J 10 bases, leaving 7 bases between the germline ends. Looked up from germline, CDR1 is SGHAT and CDR2 is FQNNGV. The CDR3 is made up of 12 amino acids. The CDR3 sequence: CASSLDLVEQFF. The CDR3 region has the DNA TGTGCCAGCAGCTTAGATCTCGTGGAGCAGTTCTTC.

For the CDR3, the DNA is TGTGCCAGCAGCTTATGGGACCGCGGTACATACGAGCAGTACTTC. This translates into CASSLWDRGTYEQYF. This chain joins TRBV7-9 and TRBJ2-7; D is possibly TRBD1 or TRBD2 (5 bases each). V was clipped by 2 bases and J by 4 bases, with 15 bases between them. CDR3 length: 15 residues. CDR1 SEHNR and CDR2 FQNEAQ come from the germline V gene (reference sequence).

V usage is TRBV30 and J usage is TRBJ2-2; D possibly corresponds to TRBD1 (7 bases). Germline values: CDR1 GTSNPN, CDR2 SVGIG (reference sequence). CDR3 length: 18 residues. V was cut by 5 bases and J by 6 bases, with 28 bases left in between. The CDR3 loop is CAWWMAFGGRQGAGELFF. DNA for the CDR3: TGTGCCTGGTGGATGGCCTTCGGAGGGCGGCAGGGGGCCGGGGAGCTGTTTTTT.

This chain joins TRBV28 and TRBJ1-4; D gene ambiguous. V lost 3 bases, J lost 0 bases, and 11 bases lay in between. The CDR3 length is 16 residues. The germline CDR1 and CDR2 sequences are MDHEN and SYDVKM. In DNA, the CDR3 is TGTGCCAGCAGTTTTGATGGGGTTGCAACTAATGAAAAACTGTTTTTT. This translates into CASSFDGVATNEKLFF. Using reference TRBV28 and TRBJ1-4 for the parts outside the CDR3, the full variable domain is DVKVTQSSRYLVKRTGEKVFLECVQDMDHENMFWYRQDPGLGLRLIYFSYDVKMKEKGDIPEGYSVSREKKERFSLILESASTNQTSMYLCASSFDGVATNEKLFFGSGTQLSVL.

The chain links TRBV6-5 to TRBJ2-2; 11 nucleotides align to TRBD1. The V segment lost 6 bases and the J segment 4 bases; nucleotides outside the gene matches: 4. Germline V lookup: CDR1 MNHEY, CDR2 SVGAGI. CDR3 length: 15 residues. The CDR3 DNA sequence: TGTGCCAGCAGGCCGGGACAGGGGGTCACCGGGGAGCTGTTTTTT. Its protein is CASRPGQGVTGELFF.

The rearrangement uses TRBV7-9 and TRBJ1-2; 7 nucleotides agree with TRBD1. The germline gives CDR1 SEHNR, CDR2 FQNEAQ (reference sequence). V trimming: 4 bases; J trimming: 8 bases; junction bases outside the gene matches: 7. This CDR3 has 13 amino acids. The CDR3 DNA follows: TGTGCCAGCAGCTCATGGACAGGCATGGGCTACACCTTC. This codes for CASSSWTGMGYTF. The full variable domain, rest sourced from reference TRBV7-9 and TRBJ1-2, is DTGVSQNPRHKITKRGQNVTFRCDPISEHNRLYWYRQTLGQGPEFLTYFQNEAQLEKSRLLSDRFSAERPKGSFSTLEIQRTEQGDSAMYLCASSSWTGMGYTFGSGTRLTVV.

This sequence joins TRBV28 and TRBJ1-2; D call uncertain. Deletions cut 5 bases from V and 4 bases from J, with 8 bases between. The CDR3 runs 12 residues. Germline CDR1 MDHEN, CDR2 SYDVKM. Here the CDR3 reads CASSNVGYGYTF. CDR3 DNA: TGTGCCAGCAGTAATGTTGGCTATGGCTACACCTTC.

V gene TRBV18 combines with J gene TRBJ2-7; D call uncertain. Per the germline V gene, CDR1 is KGHSH and CDR2 is LQKENI. The CDR3 is 14 amino acids. V shed 3 bases and J shed 6 bases, with 15 bases lying between them. As DNA, the CDR3 is TGTGCCAGCTCACCGTCCGGCCCGGGTCGCGAGCAGTACTTC. Translation gives CASSPSGPGREQYF.

This chain connects TRBV5-1 to TRBJ2-1; D gene uncertain. V lost 0 bases and J 0 bases, leaving 10 bases between the germline ends. CDR1 is SGHRS, CDR2 YFSETQ, per germline. This CDR3 contains 16 residues. For the CDR3, the DNA is TGCGCCAGCAGCTTGGGACACATGAGCTCCTACAATGAGCAGTTCTTC. It yields the protein CASSLGHMSSYNEQFF.

The chain joins TRBV10-3 to TRBJ2-5, with 11 bases identical to TRBD2. The junction had 4 bases not matched to a gene; V was cut back by 0 bases and J by 1 base. Germline CDR1 and CDR2: ENHRY and SYGVKD. This CDR3 has 17 amino acids. For the CDR3, the DNA is TGTGCCATCAGTGAGTCCCCTAGCGGGGGGTCCCAAGAGACCCAGTACTTC. This codes for CAISESPSGGSQETQYF.